This T cell receptor (beta chain) was sequenced for a study of T cell repertoires in cytomegalovirus infection. Study-wide context: Both CMV infection and a matching HLA type were indicated by public TCR beta signatures.

Regarding the study as a whole: Cumulative frequency of public TCR beta families picked out carriers of CMV plus the relevant HLA.

The CDR3 covers 17 residues. V was clipped by 1 base and J by 2 bases; unmatched bases: 3. Looked up from germline, CDR1 is SGHAT and CDR2 is FQNNGV. On this clonotype itself: Its antigen is not known.

Via MiXCR, TCRdb re-called the reads, giving one row per CDR3 protein. The sample yields under 150,000 distinct CDR3 sequences, more than 20% seen once. The receptor was isolated from a human donor in good health (CMV status not recorded). Some clones in this sample may be carry-over from other donors' samples. The chain has TRBV11-2 and TRBJ2-1, with TRBD2 identical over 12 bases. Sequenced input: PBMCs, sequenced either directly or after in vitro stimulation (not recorded which). In DNA, the CDR3 is TGTGCCAGCAGCTTAGTGGCTAGCGGGAGGGCCTACAATGAGCAGTTCTTC. Amino acid sequence: CASSLVASGRAYNEQFF.